This T cell receptor (beta chain) is drawn from a study of blood T cell repertoires in COVID-19. This clone was detected once. As originally analysed: Reference gene primer amplification gave nucleated cell count estimates. Libraries were prepared by immunoSEQ multiplex PCR; TCRdb keeps only in-frame clonotypes and omits some of them. V and J calls and clone size are copied from that table; D and trimming were computed from the DNA. The sample includes 150,000 to 200,000 clones, roughly 90% of them seen just once. Looked up from germline, CDR1 is SGHRS and CDR2 is YFSETQ. The V end lost 0 bases, the J end lost 1 base, and 7 bases lay between the germline ends. This CDR3 contains 14 residues.

The chain carries TRBV5-1 and TRBJ1-1; TRBD1 is a possible D gene (6 bases). The sequencing sample was made of peripheral blood. This TCR derives from a young man with COVID-19, enrolled during active disease. The CDR3 region has the DNA TGCGCCAGCAGCTTGGGGGGACAGAACACTGAAGCTTTCTTT. Protein: CASSLGGQNTEAFF.